This T cell receptor beta chain emerged from a study of Graves' ophthalmopathy and Graves' hyperthyroidism. RNA transcripts yielded amplified TCR beta CDR3 regions. RT-PCR with HTBI primers came first, then second-round multiplex PCR. TCRdb ran MiXCR on the multiplex PCR reads and lists one entry per CDR3 protein. The table records hundreds of thousands of distinct CDR3 sequences, 22% of them present only once. Newly diagnosed, the hyperthyroidism patients had under 2 months' duration and were aged 18 to 65. Patients were excluded if they had other autoimmune diseases or uncontrolled infections, and likewise if pregnancy or lactation applied. This clonotype was recorded at least ten times. What it binds is not known. V dropped 5 bases and J dropped 3; count of bases not matched to a gene: 4. The CDR3 loop spans 14 amino acids. Looked up from germline, CDR1 is MNHNS and CDR2 is SASEGT. Study findings and constraints: Sensitivity reached 87.88% and specificity over 65% for a 13-signature model separating ophthalmopathy from stable hyperthyroidism.

The V call is TRBV6-1, the J call TRBJ1-5; 7 nucleotides line up with TRBD1. This TCR was sampled from a woman aged 18-29 years with stable Graves' hyperthyroidism. Some clones in this sample may be carry-over from other donors' samples. Sequencing was performed on peripheral blood. The CDR3 spells CASSTDRPNQPQHF. CDR3 coding DNA: TGTGCCAGCAGTACGGACAGGCCCAATCAGCCCCAGCATTTT.